These 25 T cell receptor beta chains came from one sample sequenced in a study of shared clonotypes between healthy human individuals. The assay was immunoSEQ multiplex PCR, and TCRdb's table has in-frame clones only and misses some. In the table there are 2 million to 2.5 million clones, 90% to 95% of which are singletons. Sequenced sample: naive CD4+ T cells sorted from blood. Subset here: CD45RA+ positively selected. Source of these receptors: a man between 18 and 35 years old in good health.

The chain employs TRBV29-1 and TRBJ1-2; 8 bases match TRBD1. CDR1 is SQVTM and CDR2 is ANQGSEA in the germline V gene. V lost 4 bases, J lost 6 bases, and 4 bases stayed unmatched. This CDR3 contains 12 residues. The CDR3 loop is CSVVDRENGYTF. The CDR3 DNA follows: TGCAGCGTTGTGGACAGGGAAAATGGCTACACCTTC.

This chain connects TRBV6-1 to TRBJ2-4; D gene unclear. The CDR3 runs 14 residues. V lost 1 base to trimming and J lost 5 bases, with 9 bases between them. The germline CDR1 and CDR2 sequences are MNHNS and SASEGT. Here the CDR3 reads CASSEVGPQNIQYF. The CDR3 coding sequence is TGTGCCAGCAGTGAAGTTGGCCCACAAAACATTCAGTACTTC.

This sequence joins TRBV28 and TRBJ1-4; no firm D call. Germline-derived CDR1 and CDR2 are MDHEN and SYDVKM. The CDR3 runs 15 residues. Trimming cost V 11 bases and J 0 bases, with 16 bases left between them. The CDR3 sequence is CAAGIRTATNEKLFF. For the CDR3, the DNA is TGTGCCGCGGGGATACGAACAGCAACTAATGAAAAACTGTTTTTT.

This chain links TRBV28 with TRBJ2-5, with TRBD2 identical over 9 bases. The CDR3 runs 16 residues. Trimming at V came to 6 bases and at J to 4 bases, leaving 12 bases not matched to a gene. The germline V gene encodes CDR1 MDHEN and CDR2 SYDVKM. As DNA, the CDR3 is TGTGCCAGCAGCCCGAGCGGGAGGTCGTCTGGAGAGACCCAGTACTTC. Translating it yields CASSPSGRSSGETQYF.

The genes are TRBV7-2 and TRBJ1-2; D perhaps matches TRBD1 (6 bases). The CDR3 consists of 12 residues. Trimming removed 4 bases at V and 10 bases at J, with 13 bases between. Germline V gene lookup returns CDR1 SGHTA and CDR2 FQGNSA. CDR3 loop: CASSSSDRLYTF. The CDR3, as DNA: TGTGCCAGCAGCTCAAGTGACAGGCTCTACACCTTC.

The V gene is TRBV7-9, the J gene TRBJ1-2; D is possibly TRBD1 (6 bases). Between the trimmed V and J ends, which lost 4 bases and 0 bases, there was a span of 12 bases. This CDR3 region has 15 residues. Germline V lookup: CDR1 SEHNR, CDR2 FQNEAQ (reference sequence). The CDR3 protein is CASSYRTVTNYGYTF. The DNA for the CDR3 is TGTGCCAGCAGCTATAGGACAGTTACTAACTATGGCTACACCTTC.

This clone is a singleton in its sample. The J gene is TRBJ2-1, the V gene TRBV6-1, with 13 bases aligning to TRBD2. The CDR3 is made up of 18 amino acids. CDR1 MNHNS and CDR2 SASEGT come from the germline V gene. V lost 4 bases to trimming and J lost 8 bases; unmatched junction nucleotides: 14. This chain's CDR3 is CASSGRTSGRTRADEQFF. CDR3 coding DNA: TGTGCCAGCAGTGGCCGGACTAGCGGGAGAACCCGTGCGGATGAGCAGTTCTTC.

The chain has TRBV11-2 and TRBJ2-7, with TRBD2 identical over 9 bases. The CDR3 runs to 15 residues. V was clipped by 0 bases and J by 6 bases; unmatched bases: 6. Germline CDR1 reads SGHAT; CDR2 reads FQNNGV. CDR3 amino acids: CASSLEGLATIEQYF. Here the CDR3 DNA reads TGTGCCAGCAGCTTAGAGGGACTAGCCACTATCGAGCAGTACTTC. Looking up the rest from reference TRBV11-2 and TRBJ2-7 gives the full variable domain: EAGVAQSPRYKIIEKRQSVAFWCNPISGHATLYWYQQILGQGPKLLIQFQNNGVVDDSQLPKDRFSAERLKGVDSTLKIQPAKLEDSAVYLCASSLEGLATIEQYFGPGTRLTVT.

This sequence joins TRBV7-8 and TRBJ2-5, with D possibly being TRBD1 or TRBD2 (6 bases each). V was trimmed by 2 bases and J by 4 bases, leaving 14 bases between them. The CDR3 is 15 amino acids. From germline, CDR1 is SGHVS and CDR2 FQNEAQ. CDR3 sequence: CASSLPRQEGETQYF. CDR3 nucleotides: TGTGCCAGCAGCTTACCGAGACAGGAGGGAGAGACCCAGTACTTC.

The V gene is TRBV7-2, the J gene TRBJ2-7; TRBD2 might be the D (5 bases). The V gene lost 1 base and the J gene lost 7 bases, with 14 bases spanning the gap. The V gene's germline CDR1 is SGHTA and CDR2 FQGNSA. The CDR3 has 14 amino acids. The CDR3: CASSLVALAGEQYF. The DNA of the CDR3 is TGTGCCAGCAGCTTAGTGGCCCTAGCTGGTGAGCAGTACTTC.

The V call is TRBV28, the J call TRBJ2-5; 14 nucleotides match TRBD2. Germline lookup yields CDR1 MDHEN and CDR2 SYDVKM. CDR3 length: 15 amino acids. The junction had 5 bases not matched to a gene; V was cut back by 6 bases and J by 5 bases. Here the CDR3 reads CASRTSGGAWETQYF. For the CDR3, the DNA is TGTGCCAGCAGGACTAGCGGGGGGGCCTGGGAGACCCAGTACTTC.

The chain is built from TRBV19 and TRBJ2-7; 8 positions match TRBD1. The CDR3 sequence is 15 residues long. Per the germline V gene, CDR1 is LNHDA and CDR2 is SQIVND (reference sequence). Unmatched junction bases numbered 8, after V lost 4 bases and J lost 3 bases. CDR3 nucleotide sequence: TGTGCCAGTAGTACTGGACAGGGTTGGGACTACGAGCAGTACTTC. Its protein is CASSTGQGWDYEQYF.

Note on this clone: At the DNA level, this CDR3 is encoded by other sequences in the same sample as well. The genes are TRBV5-1 and TRBJ2-2; no clear D gene. Germline V gene sequence: CDR1 SGHRS, CDR2 YFSETQ. The CDR3 contains 13 residues. Trimming cost V 3 bases and J 1 base, with 4 bases left between them. In DNA form, the CDR3 reads TGCGCCAGCAGCTACATGAACACCGGGGAGCTGTTTTTT. Residues: CASSYMNTGELFF. Based on the CDR3 plus reference TRBV5-1 and TRBJ2-2, the full variable domain is KAGVTQTPRYLIKTRGQQVTLSCSPISGHRSVSWYQQTPGQGLQFLFEYFSETQRNKGNFPGRFSGRQFSNSRSEMNVSTLELGDSALYLCASSYMNTGELFFGEGSRLTVL.

The rearrangement links TRBV4-2 to TRBJ2-3; D is undetermined. The germline CDR1 and CDR2 sequences are LGHNA and YNFKEQ. This CDR3 spans 16 amino acids. V was pared by 0 bases and J by 0 bases, with 10 bases between. The CDR3 spells CASSQEVMGSTDTQYF. Here the CDR3 DNA reads TGTGCCAGCAGCCAAGAAGTTATGGGGAGCACAGATACGCAGTATTTT.

This chain links TRBV6-4 with TRBJ2-1, with 11 bases identical to TRBD2. This CDR3 region has 16 residues. V shed 4 bases, J shed 6 bases, and the junction held 8 bases outside the gene matches. In germline, CDR1 is MRHNA, CDR2 SNTAGT. The CDR3 bases are TGTGCCAGCAGTGTTCAAGGACTAGCGGGTAGCAATGAGCAGTTCTTC. Translation gives CASSVQGLAGSNEQFF.

The V and J genes are TRBV7-9 and TRBJ2-5; 7 nucleotides match TRBD2. With 4 bases clipped from V and 3 bases from J, the junction kept 8 bases outside the gene matches. Germline CDR1 is SEHNR and CDR2 is FQNEAQ (reference sequence). The CDR3 covers 15 residues. As DNA, the CDR3 is TGTGCCAGCAGCTCCCCGTGGGGGGGGGAAGAGACCCAGTACTTC. Translated: CASSSPWGGEETQYF.

V is TRBV10-2 and J is TRBJ2-3, with 7 nucleotides matching TRBD1. The V gene's germline CDR1 is WSHSY and CDR2 SAAADI. This CDR3 is 14 amino acids long. The ends lost 3 bases at V and 10 bases at J; junction bases unmatched: 10. The CDR3 loop is CASSEPHRGLSQYF. CDR3 in DNA: TGCGCCAGCAGTGAACCTCACAGGGGTTTATCGCAGTATTTT.

The J gene is TRBJ2-2, the V gene TRBV27; D could derive from TRBD1 or TRBD2 (5 bases each). This CDR3 spans 16 amino acids. Germline values: CDR1 MNHEY, CDR2 SMNVEV (reference sequence). Trimming cost V 8 bases and J 1 base, with 17 bases left between them. CDR3 in DNA: TGTGCCAGCCGCGGATTAGGGACGGTGAACACCGGGGAGCTGTTTTTT. Translation: CASRGLGTVNTGELFF.

The chain combines TRBV30 with TRBJ1-2, with D possibly being TRBD1 (5 bases). Looked up from germline, CDR1 is GTSNPN and CDR2 is SVGIG (reference sequence). The CDR3 extends over 12 amino acids. Trimming shortened V by 8 bases and J by 2 bases, and 12 bases separated the two germline ends. As DNA, the CDR3 is TGTGCCGGGGACGGGGGGAACTATGGCTACACCTTC. This sequence encodes CAGDGGNYGYTF.

In the case of this clone: Other DNA sequences within the sample encode an identical CDR3. The chain recombines TRBV5-1 with TRBJ1-2; no firm D call. This CDR3 comprises 15 residues. The germline V and J ends were trimmed by 0 bases and 2 bases, with 11 bases remaining between them. Germline loops: CDR1 SGHRS, CDR2 YFSETQ. CDR3 protein: CASSLGTGINYGYTF. DNA for the CDR3: TGCGCCAGCAGCTTGGGGACCGGGATAAACTATGGCTACACCTTC. Full variable domain (missing parts from reference TRBV5-1 and TRBJ1-2): KAGVTQTPRYLIKTRGQQVTLSCSPISGHRSVSWYQQTPGQGLQFLFEYFSETQRNKGNFPGRFSGRQFSNSRSEMNVSTLELGDSALYLCASSLGTGINYGYTFGSGTRLTVV.

V is TRBV5-4 and J is TRBJ1-6; perhaps TRBD1 as D (5 bases). The CDR3 is 15 residues long. Trimming stripped 4 bases from V and 6 bases from J, with 14 bases between. The germline gives CDR1 SGHNT, CDR2 YYREEE (reference sequence). CDR3 nucleotide sequence: TGTGCCAGCAGCCGAACAACGGACATTAATTCACCCCTCCACTTT. Translation gives CASSRTTDINSPLHF. Drawing the rest from reference TRBV5-4 and TRBJ1-6, the complete variable domain is ETGVTQSPTHLIKTRGQQVTLRCSSQSGHNTVSWYQQALGQGPQFIFQYYREEENGRGNFPPRFSGLQFPNYSSELNVNALELDDSALYLCASSRTTDINSPLHFGNGTRLTVT.

As DNA, the CDR3 is TGCAGCGTTGCCGGACTAGCGGGAGCTAGCACAGATACGCAGTATTTT. Its protein product is CSVAGLAGASTDTQYF. The chain combines TRBV29-1 with TRBJ2-3; TRBD2 aligns across 13 bases. The trim removed 4 bases at V and 0 bases at J, leaving 4 bases unmatched. The CDR3 length is 16 residues. Germline assignment: CDR1 SQVTM and CDR2 ANQGSEA.

To note about this clone: A read error is possible here, since a much larger clone lies one base away. The J gene is TRBJ1-5, the V gene TRBV28; no clear D gene. Per germline, CDR1 MDHEN and CDR2 SYDVKM. V lost 5 bases and J lost 6, with 8 bases in between. The CDR3 is 12 residues long. The CDR3 DNA is TGTGCCAGCAGTAGAGTAAGTCAGCCCCAGCATTTT. It specifies CASSRVSQPQHF.

The V and J genes are TRBV7-9 and TRBJ1-5; D is perhaps TRBD1 (6 bases). CDR3 size: 16 residues. Trimming took off 5 bases at V and 7 bases at J, with 21 bases between the two ends. Germline CDR1 reads SEHNR; CDR2 reads FQNEAQ (reference sequence). CDR3 region: CASSQDTGKGGQPQHF. The CDR3 DNA reads TGTGCCAGCAGCCAAGATACAGGGAAGGGCGGCCAGCCCCAGCATTTT. Full variable domain (missing parts from reference TRBV7-9 and TRBJ1-5): DTGVSQNPRHKITKRGQNVTFRCDPISEHNRLYWYRQTLGQGPEFLTYFQNEAQLEKSRLLSDRFSAERPKGSFSTLEIQRTEQGDSAMYLCASSQDTGKGGQPQHFGDGTRLSIL.

The chain joins TRBV5-1 to TRBJ2-3; 12 bases map to TRBD1. The germline V gene encodes CDR1 SGHRS and CDR2 YFSETQ. The CDR3 consists of 20 residues. Germline trimming cut 4 bases from V and 1 base from J; bases unmatched to any gene: 16. The CDR3 DNA reads as TGCGCCAGCAGCCCGATCACCCCGGGACAGGGGGCGTCGGGCACAGATACGCAGTATTTT. Encoded protein: CASSPITPGQGASGTDTQYF.